This is a list of T cell receptor beta chains from one sample in a study of blood T cell repertoires in COVID-19. Only in-frame clones appear in the TCRdb table, and some are missing; sequencing was by immunoSEQ multiplex PCR. Of roughly 180,000 clones listed, approximately 82% are singletons. The sequencing sample was made of PBMCs or T cells enriched from blood (not recorded which). The receptors were gathered from a man aged 55-75 years who had recovered from COVID-19. The CDR3 runs from the conserved cysteine through the conserved F or W. The order of the fields is D gene, J gene, clone size, V gene, CDR3 DNA, CDR3 protein. D genes are given only for firm matches. Some rows mark clone size as missing; the rest say once, few, many or name a class of expanded clone.

TRBD1 TRBJ2-2 once TRBV5-8 TGTGCCAGCAGCTTGGGACAGGGGAACACCGGGGAGCTGTTTTTT CASSLGQGNTGELFF
TRBD2 TRBJ2-1 - TRBV20-1 TGCAGTGCTAGTCCCGTAGCGGGAGGATTCGATGAGCAGTTCTTC CSASPVAGGFDEQFF
- TRBJ2-7 - TRBV11-3 TGTGCCAGCAGCTTCGGCAGGACCTACGAGCAGTACTTC CASSFGRTYEQYF
TRBD1 TRBJ1-2 - TRBV24-1 TGTGCCACCAGTGACCCCGGGACAGGGGGCTTTGGTGGCTACACCTTC CATSDPGTGGFGGYTF
- TRBJ2-3 - TRBV9 TGTGCCAGCAGCGTATCAGGGGACTACACAGATACGCAGTATTTT CASSVSGDYTDTQYF
- TRBJ2-1 - TRBV9 TGTGCCAGCAGCTCACAAGGGGTCGGGCGGGGCACCTACAATGAGCAGTTCTTC CASSSQGVGRGTYNEQFF
- TRBJ2-7 - TRBV12-5 TGTGCTAGTCTTTGGCAGGGCGTCAACGAGCAGTACTTC CASLWQGVNEQYF
TRBD1 TRBJ2-7 many TRBV30 TGTGCCTGGAAACAGGGGACCTACGAGCAGTACTTC CAWKQGTYEQYF
TRBD1 TRBJ1-2 - TRBV6-5 TGTGCCAGCAGCAGGACAGGGAGAGAGGGCTACACCTTC CASSRTGREGYTF
TRBD2 TRBJ2-3 - TRBV4-1 TGCGCCAGCAGCCAAGACCCAGCGGGAGGGCCGATTGATACGCAGTATTTT CASSQDPAGGPIDTQYF
- TRBJ1-1 - TRBV19 TGTGCCAGTAGTATCGGCAGGGTTACTATAACGGAACGAGCTTTCTTT CASSIGRVTITERAFF
TRBD2 TRBJ2-2 - TRBV19 TGTGCCAGTATCCAAGGGACTAGCCGCACCGGGGAGCTGTTTTTT CASIQGTSRTGELFF
- TRBJ2-1 - TRBV5-6 TGTGCCAGCAGCCAGAGGGCAGGAAATGAGCAGTTCTTC CASSQRAGNEQFF
- TRBJ1-1 - TRBV27 TGTGCCAGCAGTCCTCCAGGGTACACTGAAGCTTTCTTT CASSPPGYTEAFF
TRBD1 TRBJ1-3 - TRBV6-2/TRBV6-3 TGTGCCAGCAGTTACTCCGGACAGGGGAGCGGAAACACCATATATTTT CASSYSGQGSGNTIYF
TRBD1 TRBJ1-6 - TRBV18 TGTGCCAGCTCACCAGGCGGGGACAGTAATTCACCCCTCCACTTT CASSPGGDSNSPLHF
TRBD1 TRBJ2-5 few TRBV5-4 TGTGCCAGCAGCCGGGACAGCTACCAAGAGACCCAGTACTTC CASSRDSYQETQYF
- TRBJ2-1 - TRBV9 TGTGCCAGCAGCGTAGCTAGCGGGACAGGGGTTTTGGATGAGCAGTTCTTC CASSVASGTGVLDEQFF
TRBD1 TRBJ1-5 - TRBV24-1 TGTGCCACCAGTGAGTCGACAGGGCCCAAGCCCCAGCATTTT CATSESTGPKPQHF
- TRBJ2-3 - TRBV7-9 TGTGCCAGCAGCTTTGGGGCTAACTGGGGGGCAGATACGCAGTATTTT CASSFGANWGADTQYF
TRBD2 TRBJ2-1 - TRBV6-1 TGTGCCAGCAGTGGGACTAGCGGGAAACGCTACAATGAGCAGTTCTTC CASSGTSGKRYNEQFF
TRBD1 TRBJ1-2 - TRBV27 TGTGCCAGCAGTTCCTTCACGACAGGGCTGAGGGAAGGCTACACCTTC CASSSFTTGLREGYTF
- TRBJ2-5 - TRBV2 TGTGCCAGCAAATGGGACTTGGACGGAGAGACCCAGTACTTC CASKWDLDGETQYF
TRBD1 TRBJ1-2 - TRBV29-1 TGCAGCGCGGGGACAGGGAGTCCCTATGGCTACACCTTC CSAGTGSPYGYTF
- TRBJ1-2 - TRBV9 TGTGCCAGCAGCCCGGGGGACGGCTATGGCTACACCTTC CASSPGDGYGYTF
- TRBJ2-7 - TRBV4-1 TGCGCCAGCAGCCAAGACGACAGGCGCGACGAGCAGTACTTC CASSQDDRRDEQYF
TRBD1 TRBJ1-5 - TRBV2 TGTGCCAGCAGCGCTGACAGGGGGCATCAGCCCCAGCATTTT CASSADRGHQPQHF
- TRBJ2-3 few TRBV25-1 TGTGCCAGCAGTGCTACGACTAGTCGCACAGATACGCAGTATTTT CASSATTSRTDTQYF
- TRBJ2-1 - TRBV7-9 TGTGCCAGCAGCTTCGTCCCCGGGGCAGGGGCGTCCTACAATGAGCAGTTCTTC CASSFVPGAGASYNEQFF
- TRBJ2-7 - TRBV7-2 TGTGCCAGCAGCCCCAGTCGGGTCGCCTCCTACGAGCAGTACTTC CASSPSRVASYEQYF
TRBD1 TRBJ1-2 - TRBV28 TGTGCCAGCAGCAAAACAAGACAGGGTGGCTATGGCTACACCTTC CASSKTRQGGYGYTF
- TRBJ1-2 - TRBV20-1 TGCAGTGCTTCAGACACCGATGGCTACACCTTC CSASDTDGYTF
TRBD1 TRBJ2-1 - TRBV7-9 TGTGCCAGCAGCGGGACAGCTGGGCAAGGGGAGCAGTTCTTC CASSGTAGQGEQFF
- TRBJ1-5 - TRBV5-6 TGTGCCAGCAGCTTGTTCAGCGGCAATCAGCCCCAGCATTTT CASSLFSGNQPQHF
- TRBJ2-5 - TRBV7-9 TGTGCCAGCAGCCCCCCCGGGACACCACTCCAAGAGACCCAGTACTTC CASSPPGTPLQETQYF
TRBD2 TRBJ2-7 - TRBV7-6 TGTGCCAGCAGCTTGACTAGCGGGGGGAAATACGAGCAGTACTTC CASSLTSGGKYEQYF
- TRBJ2-1 - TRBV7-2 TGTGCCAGCAGCTTACCACGCCGGGACTACAATGAGCAGTTCTTC CASSLPRRDYNEQFF
- TRBJ1-5 - TRBV9 TGTGCCAGCAGCGTAGGCCCAGGTACTAGCAATCAGCCCCAGCATTTT CASSVGPGTSNQPQHF
TRBD2 TRBJ2-3 - TRBV9 TGTGCCAGCAGTTCGGGAGGGACTAGCACAGATACGCAGTATTTT CASSSGGTSTDTQYF
TRBD1 TRBJ2-5 - TRBV5-1 TGCGCCAGCAGCGGAAGACAGGGTGACGAGACCCAGTACTTC CASSGRQGDETQYF
TRBD2 TRBJ2-5 - TRBV5-1 TGCGCCAGCAGCAGAGGACTAGCGGGAGCTGAGGAGACCCAGTACTTC CASSRGLAGAEETQYF
TRBD1 TRBJ1-1 - TRBV6-6 TGTGCCGCCGGACAGGGGGCGAACACTGAAGCTTTCTTT CAAGQGANTEAFF
TRBD1 TRBJ1-5 few TRBV7-8 TGTGCCAGCAGCTTAGATCTCGGGACAGGCTCTAGCAATCAGCCCCAGCATTTT CASSLDLGTGSSNQPQHF
- TRBJ1-1 - TRBV28 TGTGCCAGCAGTTCCCCCGCAGACAGGATGAACACTGAAGCTTTCTTT CASSSPADRMNTEAFF
- TRBJ2-4 - TRBV5-6 TGTGCCAGCAGCTCGAGACCTCAGGGGATTGCCAAAAACATTCAGTACTTC CASSSRPQGIAKNIQYF
- TRBJ1-2 - TRBV2 TGTGCCAGCAGTCTAGGGACTTCCTATGGCTACACCTTC CASSLGTSYGYTF
TRBD1 TRBJ1-1 - TRBV19 TGTGCCAGTAGTAGCGACAGGGGCCTTGAAGCTTTCTTT CASSSDRGLEAFF
- TRBJ2-4 - TRBV10-3 TGTGCCATCAGCGAGTCGGTAGTGAACATTCAGTACTTC CAISESVVNIQYF
- TRBJ1-2 many TRBV5-1 TGCGCCAGCAGCTTGGGTGGGCACACCACCTCTTCTAACTATGGCTACACCTTC CASSLGGHTTSSNYGYTF
TRBD1 TRBJ1-5 - TRBV7-9 TGTGCCAGCAGCTTAGCGGGGGACAGTATTCAGCCCCAGCATTTT CASSLAGDSIQPQHF
- TRBJ2-3 - TRBV6-1 TGTGCCAGCAGTGTACTAGGTGGGCTGTCGGCTAGCACAGATACGCAGTATTTT CASSVLGGLSASTDTQYF
TRBD1 TRBJ2-7 - TRBV5-4 TGTGCCAGCTCAGGGGGGACAGGGGGAAGATACGAGCAGTACTTC CASSGGTGGRYEQYF